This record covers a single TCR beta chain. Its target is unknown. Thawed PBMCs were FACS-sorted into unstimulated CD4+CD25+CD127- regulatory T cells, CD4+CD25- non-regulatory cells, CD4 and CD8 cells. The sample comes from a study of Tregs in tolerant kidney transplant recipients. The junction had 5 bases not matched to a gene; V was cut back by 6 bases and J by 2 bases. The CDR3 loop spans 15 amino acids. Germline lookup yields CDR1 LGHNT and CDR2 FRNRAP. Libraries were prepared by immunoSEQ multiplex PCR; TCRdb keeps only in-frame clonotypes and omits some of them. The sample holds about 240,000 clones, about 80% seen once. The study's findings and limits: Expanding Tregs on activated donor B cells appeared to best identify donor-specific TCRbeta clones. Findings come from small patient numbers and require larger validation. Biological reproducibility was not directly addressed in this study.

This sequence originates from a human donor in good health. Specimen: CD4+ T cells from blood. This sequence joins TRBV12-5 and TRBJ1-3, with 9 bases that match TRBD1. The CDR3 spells CASGLGQGTGNTIYF. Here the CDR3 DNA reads TGTGCTAGTGGCCTGGGACAGGGCACTGGAAACACCATATATTTT.